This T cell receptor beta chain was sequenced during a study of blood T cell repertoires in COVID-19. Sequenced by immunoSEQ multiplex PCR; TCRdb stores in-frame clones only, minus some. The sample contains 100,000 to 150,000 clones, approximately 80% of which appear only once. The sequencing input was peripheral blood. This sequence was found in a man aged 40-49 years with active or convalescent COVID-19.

DNA of the CDR3: TGTGCCAGCAAGCGGAGGAACACCGGGGAGCTGTTTTTT. As protein: CASKRRNTGELFF. This chain uses TRBV12-3 or TRBV12-4 with TRBJ2-2; D may be TRBD2 (5 bases). The ends were cut back, 7 bases at V and 1 base at J, with 7 bases in the middle. This CDR3 is 13 amino acids long.